Below, 6 T cell receptor beta chains from the same sample are listed, as sequenced in a study of spatial heterogeneity in lung cancer. Time point of the sample: blood at routine non-recurrence follow-up after resection. Unsorted whole RNA from tumor, nontumor lung or frozen PBMC underwent sequencing. TCRdb re-called the 5' RACE reads with MiXCR, one entry per CDR3 protein. The table lists approximately 50,000 distinct CDR3 sequences, under 8% of them singletons, with 35% in the top ten. The sequencing here drew on PBMCs, taken at follow-up. The source of these receptors is a female donor with early-stage non-small cell lung cancer.

This clonotype has only a few counts. The chain recombines TRBV6-6 with TRBJ2-7, with TRBD1 matching over 7 bases. The trim removed 2 bases at V and 4 bases at J, leaving 5 bases unmatched. CDR1 is MNHNY, CDR2 SVGAGI, per germline (reference sequence). The CDR3 loop spans 14 amino acids. The DNA of the CDR3 is TGTGCCAGCAGTTACGGACAGGACAAGTACGAGCAGTACTTC. Protein: CASSYGQDKYEQYF.

This clonotype has a count of ten or more. CDR3 amino acids: CASRTPDPYNEQFF. CDR3 DNA sequence: TGTGCCAGCAGGACTCCGGACCCCTACAATGAGCAGTTCTTC. The rearrangement links TRBV6-2 or TRBV6-3 to TRBJ2-1; D gene ambiguous. The CDR3 loop spans 14 amino acids. Germline lookup yields CDR1 MNHEY and CDR2 SVGEGT. V lost 6 bases and J lost 2, with 11 bases in between.

This clonotype was seen repeatedly, ten times or more. The CDR3 reads CASSDVGTDTQYF. CDR3 DNA: TGTGCCAGCAGTGACGTGGGGACAGATACGCAGTATTTT. V gene TRBV2 combines with J gene TRBJ2-3, with D hard to call. Germline values: CDR1 SNHLY, CDR2 FYNNEI. The V gene lost 3 bases and the J gene lost 3 bases, with 7 bases spanning the gap. CDR3 length: 13 residues.

For this clonotype: A much bigger clone sits one base away, suggesting this may be a read error. This chain links TRBV11-2 with TRBJ2-7, with D tentatively TRBD2 (6 bases). The CDR3 totals 14 residues. Germline V gene data show CDR1 as SGHAT and CDR2 as FQNNGV. The CDR3 sequence is CASGLVGGNIEQYF. CDR3 DNA: TGTGCCAGCGGCTTAGTTGGAGGGAACATCGAGCAGTACTTC.

This clonotype has a handful of counts. This chain connects TRBV20-1 to TRBJ2-7; D tentatively fits TRBD1 or TRBD2 (6 bases each). Trimming took off 2 bases at V and 0 bases at J, with 8 bases between the two ends. The germline V gene encodes CDR1 DFQATT and CDR2 SNEGSKA (reference sequence). The CDR3 contains 13 residues. CDR3 coding DNA: TGCAGTGCTAGAAAGGGGGGCTCCTACGAGCAGTACTTC. This codes for CSARKGGSYEQYF.

The V and J genes are TRBV2 and TRBJ2-4; D is undetermined. V lost 0 bases to trimming and J lost 5 bases, with 5 bases between them. The CDR3 runs to 13 residues. The V gene's germline CDR1 is SNHLY and CDR2 FYNNEI. Here the CDR3 DNA reads TGTGCCAGCAGTGAAGCGCCGCAAAACATTCAGTACTTC. Residues: CASSEAPQNIQYF.